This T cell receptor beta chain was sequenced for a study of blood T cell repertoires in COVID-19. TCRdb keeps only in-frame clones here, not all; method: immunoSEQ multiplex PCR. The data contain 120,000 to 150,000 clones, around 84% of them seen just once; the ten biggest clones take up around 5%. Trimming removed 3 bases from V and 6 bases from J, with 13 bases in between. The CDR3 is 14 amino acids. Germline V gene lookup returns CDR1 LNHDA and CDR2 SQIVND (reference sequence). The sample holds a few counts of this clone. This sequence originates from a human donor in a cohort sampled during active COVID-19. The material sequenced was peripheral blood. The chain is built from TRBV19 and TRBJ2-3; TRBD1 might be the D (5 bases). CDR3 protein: CASSISGLRDTQYF. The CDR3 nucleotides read TGTGCCAGTAGTATTTCAGGGTTGAGGGATACGCAGTATTTT.